The T cell receptor beta chain described here comes from a study of TIL therapy for anti-PD-1-resistant metastatic lung cancer. A single count supports this clone. Time point noted: pre-treatment sample, taken before nivolumab and TIL therapy. Germline CDR1 SEHNR, CDR2 FQNEAQ (reference sequence). With 4 bases removed from V and 5 bases from J, the gap between germline ends came to 14 bases. The CDR3 has 14 amino acids. Sequencing used immunoSEQ v3. Sequencing was performed with immunoSEQ multiplex PCR; in TCRdb, only in-frame clones are kept and a portion is missing. Of around 55,000 clones in the sample, more than 80% were seen once.

This TCR derives from a person aged 25-85 years with non-small cell lung cancer. The gene calls are TRBV7-9 and TRBJ2-5, with D tentatively TRBD1 or TRBD2 (5 bases each). This material consisted of blood, taken at baseline. The CDR3 DNA sequence: TGTGCCAGCAGCTATCAGGGAGTGGGGGAGACCCAGTACTTC. Translating it yields CASSYQGVGETQYF.